Listed below are T cell receptor beta chains from one sample, sequenced in a study of CD8+ T cells in alopecia areata. TCRdb keeps only in-frame clones here, not all; method: immunoSEQ multiplex PCR. The table shows around 300,000 clones, with roughly 63% occurring only once. The starting material was CD4+ T cells sorted from blood, obtained at approximately week 51, from a patient treated with tofacitinib. The receptor set was obtained from a human donor with alopecia areata. Both conserved end residues are part of each CDR3. Each record gives: V gene, D gene, clone size, J gene, CDR3 DNA, CDR3 protein. The D gene is left open where the match is weak. Not every row has a clone size; where given, it reads once, few, many or a size class.

V gene: TRBV29-1
D gene: NA
clone size: few
J gene: TRBJ2-1
CDR3 DNA: TGCAGCGTTCTATCTAGCCCGCTCGGGCAGTTCTTC
CDR3 protein: CSVLSSPLGQFF

V gene: TRBV15
D gene: TRBD1
clone size: NA
J gene: TRBJ1-2
CDR3 DNA: TGTGCCACCAGCACCAGGGACAGTACTAACTATGGCTACACCTTC
CDR3 protein: CATSTRDSTNYGYTF

V gene: TRBV7-3
D gene: NA
clone size: NA
J gene: TRBJ2-7
CDR3 DNA: TGTGCCAGCAGCTTAGGAGCGGTCAAATATTCCTACGAGCAGTACTTC
CDR3 protein: CASSLGAVKYSYEQYF

V gene: TRBV6-5
D gene: NA
clone size: NA
J gene: TRBJ1-2
CDR3 DNA: TGTGCCAGCAGTTACCAGGGTCCCTATGGCTACACCTTC
CDR3 protein: CASSYQGPYGYTF

V gene: TRBV18
D gene: TRBD1
clone size: NA
J gene: TRBJ2-5
CDR3 DNA: TGTGCCAGCTCACCACCGGGACAGGGCTTCCAAGAGACCCAGTACTTC
CDR3 protein: CASSPPGQGFQETQYF

V gene: TRBV6-5
D gene: NA
clone size: NA
J gene: TRBJ1-1
CDR3 DNA: TGTGCCAGCAGCCAGGGAAGGGGAGCTTTCTTT
CDR3 protein: CASSQGRGAFF

V gene: TRBV4-1
D gene: TRBD1
clone size: NA
J gene: TRBJ2-7
CDR3 DNA: TGCGCCAGCAGCCGCACAAGGGACAGGGTAGACTTC
CDR3 protein: CASSRTRDRVDF

V gene: TRBV6-5
D gene: NA
clone size: NA
J gene: TRBJ1-6
CDR3 DNA: TGTGCCAGCAGTTACTCGAGCTGGGATTCACCCCTCCACTTT
CDR3 protein: CASSYSSWDSPLHF

V gene: TRBV5-4
D gene: NA
clone size: NA
J gene: TRBJ2-2
CDR3 DNA: TGTGCCAGCAGCTTGAGATCAGGGGAGCTGTTTTTT
CDR3 protein: CASSLRSGELFF

V gene: TRBV29-1
D gene: NA
clone size: few
J gene: TRBJ2-3
CDR3 DNA: TGCAGCGTGGCCGAGGGCACAGATACGCAGTATTTT
CDR3 protein: CSVAEGTDTQYF

V gene: TRBV19
D gene: TRBD1
clone size: NA
J gene: TRBJ1-2
CDR3 DNA: TGTGCCGGATCGCGACAGGGCTATGGCTACACCTTC
CDR3 protein: CAGSRQGYGYTF

V gene: TRBV12-5
D gene: NA
clone size: NA
J gene: TRBJ2-5
CDR3 DNA: TGTGCTAGTGGTTTGGTAATGGGGGCCCAGTACTTC
CDR3 protein: CASGLVMGAQYF

V gene: TRBV25-1
D gene: NA
clone size: NA
J gene: TRBJ2-4
CDR3 DNA: TGTGCCAGCAGTGCCAAAAACATTCAGTACTTC
CDR3 protein: CASSAKNIQYF

V gene: TRBV29-1
D gene: NA
clone size: NA
J gene: TRBJ1-2
CDR3 DNA: TGCAGCGGCTCACTATCGGGGTCGGGTGGCTACACCTTC
CDR3 protein: CSGSLSGSGGYTF

V gene: TRBV7-2
D gene: NA
clone size: once
J gene: TRBJ2-4
CDR3 DNA: TGTGCCAGCAGCTCACTCCGGAGTGACATTCAGTACTTC
CDR3 protein: CASSSLRSDIQYF

V gene: TRBV30
D gene: TRBD1
clone size: few
J gene: TRBJ1-4
CDR3 DNA: TGTGCCTGGAGTAACACAGGGGGCCAACTGTTTTTT
CDR3 protein: CAWSNTGGQLFF

V gene: TRBV29-1
D gene: NA
clone size: NA
J gene: TRBJ2-1
CDR3 DNA: TGCAGCGTTGCCGACAGTGCATCCTACAATGAGCAGTTCTTC
CDR3 protein: CSVADSASYNEQFF

V gene: TRBV7-6
D gene: TRBD1
clone size: NA
J gene: TRBJ2-5
CDR3 DNA: TGTGCCAGCAGCCGAACAGGGGGTCGGGAGACCCAGTACTTC
CDR3 protein: CASSRTGGRETQYF

V gene: TRBV10-3
D gene: NA
clone size: few
J gene: TRBJ1-3
CDR3 DNA: TGTGCCAGTACCCCCTTCTGGGGACGTGGAAACACCATATATTTT
CDR3 protein: CASTPFWGRGNTIYF

V gene: TRBV4-2
D gene: NA
clone size: NA
J gene: TRBJ2-6
CDR3 DNA: TGTGCCAGCAGCCAAGATCCGACTGGGGCCAACGTCCTGACTTTC
CDR3 protein: CASSQDPTGANVLTF

V gene: TRBV30
D gene: TRBD1
clone size: NA
J gene: TRBJ1-3
CDR3 DNA: TGTGCCTGGGGGACAGCCGGAAACACCATATATTTT
CDR3 protein: CAWGTAGNTIYF

V gene: TRBV30
D gene: TRBD1
clone size: NA
J gene: TRBJ1-1
CDR3 DNA: TGTGCCTGGAACACCGGGACAGCGAGTACTGAAGCTTTCTTT
CDR3 protein: CAWNTGTASTEAFF

V gene: TRBV7-2
D gene: TRBD2
clone size: NA
J gene: TRBJ2-5
CDR3 DNA: TGTGCCAGCAGCTCGGTTTCCGGGGTAGCGGGCCAAGAGACCCAGTACTTC
CDR3 protein: CASSSVSGVAGQETQYF